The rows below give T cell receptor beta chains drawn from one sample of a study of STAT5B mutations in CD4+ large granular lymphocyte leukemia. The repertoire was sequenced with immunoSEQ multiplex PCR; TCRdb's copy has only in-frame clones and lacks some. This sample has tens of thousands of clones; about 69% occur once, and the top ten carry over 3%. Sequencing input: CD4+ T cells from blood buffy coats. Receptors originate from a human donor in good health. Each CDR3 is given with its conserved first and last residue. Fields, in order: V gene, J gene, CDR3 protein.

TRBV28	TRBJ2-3	CASSTGTSGNTDTQYF
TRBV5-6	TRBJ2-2	CASSLGPVFSGELFF
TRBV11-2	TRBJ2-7	CASSPKGGQNEQYF
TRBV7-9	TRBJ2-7	CASSTDRGSYEQYF
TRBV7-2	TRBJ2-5	CASSQNAQETQYF
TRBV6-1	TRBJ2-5	CASSRTGGPQETQYF
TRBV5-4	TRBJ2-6	CASSGTGPGANVLTF
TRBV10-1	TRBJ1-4	CASRGAAGDEKLFF
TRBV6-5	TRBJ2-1	CATTGGPGYNEQFF
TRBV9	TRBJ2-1	CASSVAAHTRNEQFF
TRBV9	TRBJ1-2	CASSPQGSTNYGYTF
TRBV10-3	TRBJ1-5	CAISMVRGQPQHF
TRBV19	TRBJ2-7	CASSLLLGGEQYF
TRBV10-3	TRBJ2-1	CAISGLTGFEQFF
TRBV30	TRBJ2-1	CAWKGLAGYNEQFF
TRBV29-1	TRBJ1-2	CSVEEQGDGYTF
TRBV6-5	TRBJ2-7	CASSATGLSYEQYF
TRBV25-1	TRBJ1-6	CASSVTGSQSPLHF
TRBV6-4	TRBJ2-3	CASSQGDTQYF
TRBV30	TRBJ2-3	CAWSLPWTSGTDTQYF
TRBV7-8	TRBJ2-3	CASSLRPSTDTQYF
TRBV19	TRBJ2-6	CASSIKGSIGGANVLTF
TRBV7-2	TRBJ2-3	CASSLGFRPSTDTQYF